Sequencing of this T cell receptor beta chain was carried out in a study of T cell responses to AZD1222 COVID-19 vaccine. Clones were sequenced by immunoSEQ multiplex PCR, and TCRdb holds only the in-frame ones, with some missing. The table has about 150,000 clones, 86% seen once; the top ten hold 5.5% to 6%. Study-wide results and limits: Repertoire sampling happened only post peak T cell response. Recipients of two AZD1222 doses showed rising Spike-specific TCR breadth and depth.

Germline V gene data show CDR1 as MDHEN and CDR2 as SYDVKM. CDR3 length: 14 amino acids. Trimming left V 5 bases short and J 1 base short, with 9 bases between. On this clone itself: What it binds is unknown.

The source material was peripheral blood, sampled on day 0 of MenACWY control vaccination. The rearrangement links TRBV28 to TRBJ1-5; no firm D call. The clonotype comes from an adult in good health. As DNA, the CDR3 is TGTGCCAGCAGTACGGGCCAGAGCAATCAGCCCCAGCATTTT. Protein sequence: CASSTGQSNQPQHF.